The 3 T cell receptor beta chains listed next were all sequenced from one sample in a study of blood T cell repertoires in COVID-19. The method was immunoSEQ multiplex PCR; TCRdb's version includes in-frame clones alone and lacks a portion of them. The sample contains approximately 240,000 clones, 85% to 95% of which appear only once. Sequences were obtained from PBMCs or T cells enriched from blood (not recorded which). The source of these receptors is a woman in her late teens or twenties who had recovered from COVID-19.

The chain employs TRBV27 and TRBJ2-1; 8 positions agree with TRBD1. Unmatched junction bases numbered 7, after V lost 7 bases and J lost 5 bases. The CDR3 totals 14 residues. Per the germline V gene, CDR1 is MNHEY and CDR2 is SMNVEV (reference sequence). Written as DNA, the CDR3 is TGTGCCAGCACCCCTTGGGACAGGAACAATGAGCAGTTCTTC. This codes for CASTPWDRNNEQFF.

The chain joins TRBV5-1 to TRBJ2-5, with 14 nucleotides matching TRBD2. This CDR3 is built from 16 residues. Germline V gene data show CDR1 as SGHRS and CDR2 as YFSETQ. With V trimmed by 3 bases and J by 1 base, 2 bases remained unmatched. This chain's CDR3 is CASSSGTSGSQETQYF. DNA for the CDR3: TGCGCCAGCAGCTCCGGGACTAGCGGGAGCCAAGAGACCCAGTACTTC.

The chain recombines TRBV18 with TRBJ2-1; D call uncertain. The CDR3 is 18 amino acids. CDR1 KGHSH and CDR2 LQKENI come from the germline V gene. V shed 3 bases and J shed 4 bases, with 22 bases lying between them. The CDR3: CASSPLVGTPSPYNEQFF. In DNA, the CDR3 is TGTGCCAGCTCACCCCTCGTGGGCACACCATCACCGTACAATGAGCAGTTCTTC.